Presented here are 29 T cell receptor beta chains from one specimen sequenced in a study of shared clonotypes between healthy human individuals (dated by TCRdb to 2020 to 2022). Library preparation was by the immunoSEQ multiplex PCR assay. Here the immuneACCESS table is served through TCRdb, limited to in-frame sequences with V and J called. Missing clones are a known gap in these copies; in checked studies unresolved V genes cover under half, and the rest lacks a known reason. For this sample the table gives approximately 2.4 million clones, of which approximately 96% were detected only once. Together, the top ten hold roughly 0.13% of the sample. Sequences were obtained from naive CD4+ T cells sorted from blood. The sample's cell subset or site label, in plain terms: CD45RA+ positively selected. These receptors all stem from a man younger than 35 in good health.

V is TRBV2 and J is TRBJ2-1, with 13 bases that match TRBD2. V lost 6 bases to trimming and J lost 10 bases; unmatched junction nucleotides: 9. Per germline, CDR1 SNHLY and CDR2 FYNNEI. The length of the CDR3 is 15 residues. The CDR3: CASSRTGTSGMEQFF. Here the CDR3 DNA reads TGTGCCAGCAGCCGCACCGGGACTAGCGGGATGGAGCAGTTCTTC.

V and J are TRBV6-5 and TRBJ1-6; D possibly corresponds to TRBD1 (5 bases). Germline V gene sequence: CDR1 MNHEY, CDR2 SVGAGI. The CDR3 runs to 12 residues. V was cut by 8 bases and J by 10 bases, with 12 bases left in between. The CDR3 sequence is CASGPGASPLHF. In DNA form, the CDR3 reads TGTGCCAGCGGCCCCGGGGCGTCACCCCTCCACTTT.

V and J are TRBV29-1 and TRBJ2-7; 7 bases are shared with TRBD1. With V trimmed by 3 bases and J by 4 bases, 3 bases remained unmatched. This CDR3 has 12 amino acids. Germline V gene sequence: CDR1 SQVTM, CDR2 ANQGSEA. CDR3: CSVEARGYEQYF. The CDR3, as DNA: TGCAGCGTTGAGGCCAGGGGGTACGAGCAGTACTTC.

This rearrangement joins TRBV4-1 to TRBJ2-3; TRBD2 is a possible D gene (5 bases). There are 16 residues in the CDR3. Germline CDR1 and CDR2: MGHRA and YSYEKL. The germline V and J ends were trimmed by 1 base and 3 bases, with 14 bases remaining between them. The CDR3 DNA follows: TGCGCCAGCAGCCAAGTGAGGCGCCGAGGGACAGATACGCAGTATTTT. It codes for CASSQVRRRGTDTQYF.

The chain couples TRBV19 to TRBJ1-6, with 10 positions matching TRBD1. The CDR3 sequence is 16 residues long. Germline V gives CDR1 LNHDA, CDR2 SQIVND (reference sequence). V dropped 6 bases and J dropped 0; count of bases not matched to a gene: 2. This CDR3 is CASRTGGSSYNSPLHF. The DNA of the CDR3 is TGTGCCAGTAGGACAGGGGGCAGCTCCTATAATTCACCCCTCCACTTT.

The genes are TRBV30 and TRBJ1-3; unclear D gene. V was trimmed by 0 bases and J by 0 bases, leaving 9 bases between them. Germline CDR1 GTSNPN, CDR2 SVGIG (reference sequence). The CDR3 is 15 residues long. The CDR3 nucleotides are TGTGCCTGGAGTGTACGGCTGAGCTCTGGAAACACCATATATTTT. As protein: CAWSVRLSSGNTIYF.

CDR3 sequence (DNA): TGTGCCAGCAGTCGGGACAGGCCTTCCTACGAGCAGTACTTC. Translating gives CASSRDRPSYEQYF. The gene calls are TRBV27 and TRBJ2-7, with 8 bases aligning to TRBD1. Germline CDR1 MNHEY, CDR2 SMNVEV (reference sequence). V dropped 5 bases and J dropped 1; count of bases not matched to a gene: 4. The length of the CDR3 is 14 residues.

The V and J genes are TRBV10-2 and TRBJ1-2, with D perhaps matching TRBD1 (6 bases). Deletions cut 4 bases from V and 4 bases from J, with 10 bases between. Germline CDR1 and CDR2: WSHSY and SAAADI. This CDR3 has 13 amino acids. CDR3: CASSADRLYGYTF. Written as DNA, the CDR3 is TGCGCCAGCAGTGCCGACAGGCTCTATGGCTACACCTTC.

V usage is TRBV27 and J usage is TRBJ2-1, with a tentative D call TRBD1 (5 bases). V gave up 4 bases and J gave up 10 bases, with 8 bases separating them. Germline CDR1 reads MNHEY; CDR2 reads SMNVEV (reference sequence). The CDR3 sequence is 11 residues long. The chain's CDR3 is CASSSRTEQFF. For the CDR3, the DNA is TGTGCCAGCAGTTCTCGGACAGAGCAGTTCTTC.

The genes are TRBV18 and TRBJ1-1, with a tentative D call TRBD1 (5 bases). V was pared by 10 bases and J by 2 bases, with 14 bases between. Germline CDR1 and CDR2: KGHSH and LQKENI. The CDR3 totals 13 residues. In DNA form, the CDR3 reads TGTGCCACCGCAGACAGTAAAAACACTGAAGCTTTCTTT. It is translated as CATADSKNTEAFF.

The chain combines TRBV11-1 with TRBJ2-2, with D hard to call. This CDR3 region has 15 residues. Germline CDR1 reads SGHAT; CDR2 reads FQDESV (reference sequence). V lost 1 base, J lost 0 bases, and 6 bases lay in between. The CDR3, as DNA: TGTGCCAGCAGCTTAGGAGTTTCGAACACCGGGGAGCTGTTTTTT. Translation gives CASSLGVSNTGELFF.

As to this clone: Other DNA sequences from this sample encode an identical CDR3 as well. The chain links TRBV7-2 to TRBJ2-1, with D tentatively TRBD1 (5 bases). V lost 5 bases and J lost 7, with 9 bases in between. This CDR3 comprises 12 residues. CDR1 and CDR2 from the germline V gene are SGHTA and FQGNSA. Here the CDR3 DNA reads TGTGCCAGCAGCCCTCAGGGTAATGAGCAGTTCTTC. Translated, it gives CASSPQGNEQFF.

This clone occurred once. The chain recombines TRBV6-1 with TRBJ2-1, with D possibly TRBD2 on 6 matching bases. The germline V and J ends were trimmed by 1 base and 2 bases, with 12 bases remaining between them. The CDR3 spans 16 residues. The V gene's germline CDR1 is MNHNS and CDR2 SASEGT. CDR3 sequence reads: CASSEVRGLPYNEQFF. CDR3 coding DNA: TGTGCCAGCAGTGAAGTGCGGGGCCTCCCCTACAATGAGCAGTTCTTC.

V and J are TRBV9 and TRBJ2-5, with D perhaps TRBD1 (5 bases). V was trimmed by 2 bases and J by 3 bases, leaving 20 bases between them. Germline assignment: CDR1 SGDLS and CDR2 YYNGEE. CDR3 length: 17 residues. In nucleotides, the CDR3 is TGTGCCAGCAGCGTCCAACCATTTTCAGGGTCTGAAGAGACCCAGTACTTC. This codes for CASSVQPFSGSEETQYF.

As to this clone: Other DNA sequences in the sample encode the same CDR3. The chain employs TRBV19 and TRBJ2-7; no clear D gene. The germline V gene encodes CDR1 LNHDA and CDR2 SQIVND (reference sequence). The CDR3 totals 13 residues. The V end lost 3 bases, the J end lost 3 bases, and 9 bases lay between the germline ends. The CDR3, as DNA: TGTGCCAGTAGTATTGGGGAAAGCTACGAGCAGTACTTC. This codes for CASSIGESYEQYF. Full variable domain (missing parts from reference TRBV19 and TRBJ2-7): DGGITQSPKYLFRKEGQNVTLSCEQNLNHDAMYWYRQDPGQGLRLIYYSQIVNDFQKGDIAEGYSVSREKKESFPLTVTSAQKNPTAFYLCASSIGESYEQYFGPGTRLTVT.

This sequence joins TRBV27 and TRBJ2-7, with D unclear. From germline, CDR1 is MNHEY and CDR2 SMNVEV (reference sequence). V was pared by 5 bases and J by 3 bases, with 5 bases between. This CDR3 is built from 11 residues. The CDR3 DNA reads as TGTGCCAGCAGTGGGCTCTACGAGCAGTACTTC. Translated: CASSGLYEQYF.

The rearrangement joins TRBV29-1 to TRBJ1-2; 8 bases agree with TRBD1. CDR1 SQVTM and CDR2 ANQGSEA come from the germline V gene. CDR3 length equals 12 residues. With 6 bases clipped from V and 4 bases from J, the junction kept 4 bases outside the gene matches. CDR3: CSVAGQVYGYTF. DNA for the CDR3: TGCAGCGTGGCGGGACAGGTCTATGGCTACACCTTC.

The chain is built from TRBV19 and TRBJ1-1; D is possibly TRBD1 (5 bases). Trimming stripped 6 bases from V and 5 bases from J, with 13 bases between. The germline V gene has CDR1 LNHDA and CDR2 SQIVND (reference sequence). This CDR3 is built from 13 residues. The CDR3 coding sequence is TGTGCCAGTAGCATTCCAGGGTGGACTGAAGCTTTCTTT. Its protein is CASSIPGWTEAFF. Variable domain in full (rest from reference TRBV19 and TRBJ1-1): DGGITQSPKYLFRKEGQNVTLSCEQNLNHDAMYWYRQDPGQGLRLIYYSQIVNDFQKGDIAEGYSVSREKKESFPLTVTSAQKNPTAFYLCASSIPGWTEAFFGQGTRLTVV.

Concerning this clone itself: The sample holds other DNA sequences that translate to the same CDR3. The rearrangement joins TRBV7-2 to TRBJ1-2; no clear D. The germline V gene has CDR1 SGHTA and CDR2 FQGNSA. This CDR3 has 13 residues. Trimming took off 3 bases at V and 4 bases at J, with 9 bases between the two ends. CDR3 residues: CASSLAPLYGYTF. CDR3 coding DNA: TGTGCCAGCAGCTTGGCCCCCCTCTATGGCTACACCTTC.

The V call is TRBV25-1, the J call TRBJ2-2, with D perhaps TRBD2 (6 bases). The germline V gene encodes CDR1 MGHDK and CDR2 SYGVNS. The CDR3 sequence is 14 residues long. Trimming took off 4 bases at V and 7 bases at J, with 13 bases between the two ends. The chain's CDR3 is CASSVAGTGGELFF. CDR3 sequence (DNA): TGTGCCAGCAGTGTGGCGGGAACGGGCGGGGAGCTGTTTTTT.

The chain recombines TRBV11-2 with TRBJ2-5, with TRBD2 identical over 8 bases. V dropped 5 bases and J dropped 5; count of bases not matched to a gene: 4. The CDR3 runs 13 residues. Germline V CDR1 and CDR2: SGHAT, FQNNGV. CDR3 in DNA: TGTGCCAGCAGCCCGGGGGGGCATGAGACCCAGTACTTC. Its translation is CASSPGGHETQYF.

CDR3 residues: CASSSSRPTGELFF. In nucleotides, the CDR3 is TGTGCCAGCAGTTCTTCCCGACCTACCGGGGAGCTGTTTTTT. The chain carries TRBV6-1 and TRBJ2-2; D uncertain. Germline V CDR1 and CDR2: MNHNS, SASEGT. Trimming took off 5 bases at V and 5 bases at J, with 12 bases between the two ends. The CDR3 sequence is 14 residues long.

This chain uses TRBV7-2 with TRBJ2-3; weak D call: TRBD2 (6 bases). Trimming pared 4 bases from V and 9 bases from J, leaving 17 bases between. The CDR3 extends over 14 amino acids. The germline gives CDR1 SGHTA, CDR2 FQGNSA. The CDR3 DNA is TGTGCCAGCAGCTCGGGACTCCCCTGGGGGACGCAGTATTTT. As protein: CASSSGLPWGTQYF. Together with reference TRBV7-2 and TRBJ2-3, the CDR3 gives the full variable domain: GAGVSQSPSNKVTEKGKDVELRCDPISGHTALYWYRQSLGQGLEFLIYFQGNSAPDKSGLPSDRFSAERTGGSVSTLTIQRTQQEDSAVYLCASSSGLPWGTQYFGPGTRLTVL.

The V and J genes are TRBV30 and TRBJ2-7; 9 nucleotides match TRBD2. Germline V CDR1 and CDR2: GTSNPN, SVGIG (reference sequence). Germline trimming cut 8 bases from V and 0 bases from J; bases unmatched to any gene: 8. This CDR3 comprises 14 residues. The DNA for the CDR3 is TGTGCCCGCGCGGCGGGGGGGAGCTCCTACGAGCAGTACTTC. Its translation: CARAAGGSSYEQYF.

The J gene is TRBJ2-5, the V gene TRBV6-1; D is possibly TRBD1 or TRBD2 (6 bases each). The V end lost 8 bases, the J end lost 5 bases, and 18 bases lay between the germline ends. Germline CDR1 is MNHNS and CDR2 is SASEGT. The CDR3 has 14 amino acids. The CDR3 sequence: CASFSRGGGETQYF. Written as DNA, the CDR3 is TGTGCCAGCTTTTCCAGGGGTGGAGGGGAGACCCAGTACTTC.

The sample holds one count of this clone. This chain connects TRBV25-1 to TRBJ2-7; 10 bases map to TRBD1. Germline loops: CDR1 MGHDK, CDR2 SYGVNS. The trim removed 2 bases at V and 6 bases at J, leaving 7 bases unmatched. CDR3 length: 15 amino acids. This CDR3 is CASSEPGTGASEQYF. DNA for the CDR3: TGTGCCAGCAGTGAACCCGGGACAGGGGCGTCCGAGCAGTACTTC.

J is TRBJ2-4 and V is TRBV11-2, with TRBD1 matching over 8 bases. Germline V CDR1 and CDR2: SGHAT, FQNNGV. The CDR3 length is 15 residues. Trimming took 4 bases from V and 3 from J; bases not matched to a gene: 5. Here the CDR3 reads CASSWTGLGKNIQYF. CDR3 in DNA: TGTGCCAGCAGCTGGACAGGGCTGGGCAAAAACATTCAGTACTTC.

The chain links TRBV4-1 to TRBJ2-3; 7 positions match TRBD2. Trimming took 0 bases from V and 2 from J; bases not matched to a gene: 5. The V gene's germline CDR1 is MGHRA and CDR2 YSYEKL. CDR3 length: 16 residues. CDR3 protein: CASSQERDYYTDTQYF. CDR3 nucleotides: TGCGCCAGCAGCCAAGAACGGGACTACTACACAGATACGCAGTATTTT.

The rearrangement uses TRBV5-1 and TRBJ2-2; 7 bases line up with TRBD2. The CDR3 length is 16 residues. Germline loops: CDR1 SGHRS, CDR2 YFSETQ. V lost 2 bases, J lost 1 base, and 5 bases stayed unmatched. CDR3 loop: CASSLGTTRNTGELFF. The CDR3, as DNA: TGCGCCAGCAGCTTAGGGACTACCCGGAACACCGGGGAGCTGTTTTTT.